This TCR beta chain was sequenced for a study of T-cell reconstitution after alpha-beta-depleted transplantation in children. Between the trimmed V and J ends, which lost 7 bases and 3 bases, there was a span of 10 bases. CDR1 is SGHRS and CDR2 is YFSETQ in the germline V gene. CDR3 length equals 13 residues. Unique molecular identifiers featured in how the TCRbeta library was prepared. TCRdb re-analysed the PCR reads in MiXCR, keeping a single row per CDR3 protein. The profile shows 450,000 to 700,000 distinct CDR3 sequences, approximately 30% of them singletons. V usage is TRBV5-1 and J usage is TRBJ2-2, with D tentatively TRBD1 (6 bases). The TCR originated in a boy in the first two years of life with Wiskott-Aldrich syndrome, due to receive a stem cell transplant. The sample was PBMCs, taken before TCRalphabeta/CD19-depleted stem cell transplant. The CDR3, as DNA: TGCGCCAGCGGGGGACAAGACACCGGGGAGCTGTTTTTT. The encoded protein is CASGGQDTGELFF.